These T cell receptor beta chains were read from a single sample in a study of a mutant IDH1 vaccine in newly diagnosed glioma. Using immunoSEQ multiplex PCR, the repertoire was profiled, and TCRdb retains in-frame clones only, with some absent. The profile shows around 99,000 clones, 80% of them singletons. The sequencing here drew on PBMCs, taken from a glioma patient treated with radiotherapy, temozolomide or both. These receptors were taken from a man aged 35 to 55 with glioma. CDR3s include the opening cysteine and the closing phenylalanine or tryptophan. Clone size is given for some rows only: seen once, a few or many times, or a class if the clone is expanded.

j_gene	abundance	v_gene	CDR3aa
TRBJ1-3	.	TRBV9	CASSEDPTQGVRNTIYF
TRBJ2-7	.	TRBV7-9	CAISRQGPPYEQYF
TRBJ2-5	.	TRBV4-3	CASSQDTAGGQETQYF
TRBJ2-5	.	TRBV11-3	CASSLGGSETQYF
TRBJ2-5	.	TRBV30	CAWLGTSGRETQYF
TRBJ2-2	few	TRBV10-1	CASRRGNTGELFF
TRBJ1-2	.	TRBV19	CASKGQGSYDYTF
TRBJ1-2	.	TRBV21-1	CASSTKVQGSGYTF
TRBJ1-2	.	TRBV30	CAWSAPRLWTF
TRBJ2-1	.	TRBV14	CASSQGWSQGAREQFF
TRBJ2-5	.	TRBV19	CASSIEQGIRETQYF
TRBJ2-2	many	TRBV27	CASSRGQNPGELFF
TRBJ2-1	.	TRBV29-1	CSVERTSGNEQFF
TRBJ1-1	.	TRBV18	CASSPLGTGGINTEAFF
TRBJ1-1	.	TRBV5-1	CASSTGQGALLNTEAFF
TRBJ2-5	.	TRBV5-6	CASSLLQGVRTQYF
TRBJ2-7	.	TRBV27	CASSHPGQGYEQYF
TRBJ1-5	.	TRBV5-6	CASSQTTGGGNQPQHF
TRBJ2-7	.	TRBV4-1	CASSQDMREVPSYEQYF
TRBJ2-7	.	TRBV7-9	CASSLAEQIHEQYF
TRBJ2-7	.	TRBV28	CASEGSYEQYF
TRBJ2-3	.	TRBV4-3	CASSQGDTDTQYF
TRBJ2-7	.	TRBV5-1	CASSYGGLVSTYEQYF
TRBJ1-3	.	TRBV7-2	CASSFEGNTIYF
TRBJ1-1	many	TRBV14	CASSPRGQGLGNTEAFF
TRBJ2-3	few	TRBV19	CASSKWTGRRADTQYF
TRBJ2-7	.	TRBV29-1	CSVAGDEQYF
TRBJ2-7	.	TRBV29-1	CSVAAQGAYEQYF
TRBJ2-3	few	TRBV2	CASSQAGGPVDTQYF
TRBJ2-7	few	TRBV18	CASSPPAGSYEQYF
TRBJ1-2	.	TRBV14	CASSQDAGVIGYTF
TRBJ2-2	.	TRBV10-3	CAISESAPGGGGTGELFF
TRBJ2-3	.	TRBV30	CACMDGTDTQYF
TRBJ2-2	.	TRBV19	CASSIDFSVYTGELFF
TRBJ2-1	.	TRBV27	CASSLARLAGVYNEQFF
TRBJ1-1	.	TRBV5-1	CASSLVTGTNTEAFF
TRBJ2-5	.	TRBV25-1	CASSEGSRETQYF
TRBJ1-1	.	TRBV28	CASTALILGTEAFF
TRBJ2-3	once	TRBV5-1	CASSLGTTSTDTQYF
TRBJ2-5	.	TRBV6-1	CASSEVTGALAGETQYF
TRBJ2-7	once	TRBV4-2	CASSQDAAASYEQYF
TRBJ2-1	once	TRBV7-8	CASSFGQGGVEQFF
TRBJ2-3	.	TRBV27	CASSPTLGRMSTDTQYF
TRBJ1-6	.	TRBV7-9	CASSLAGYNSPLHF
TRBJ1-2	.	TRBV6-6	CASSFGTNYGYTF
TRBJ1-2	.	TRBV9	CASSHDRDGYTF
TRBJ2-3	.	TRBV5-5	CASSLALPVAQYF